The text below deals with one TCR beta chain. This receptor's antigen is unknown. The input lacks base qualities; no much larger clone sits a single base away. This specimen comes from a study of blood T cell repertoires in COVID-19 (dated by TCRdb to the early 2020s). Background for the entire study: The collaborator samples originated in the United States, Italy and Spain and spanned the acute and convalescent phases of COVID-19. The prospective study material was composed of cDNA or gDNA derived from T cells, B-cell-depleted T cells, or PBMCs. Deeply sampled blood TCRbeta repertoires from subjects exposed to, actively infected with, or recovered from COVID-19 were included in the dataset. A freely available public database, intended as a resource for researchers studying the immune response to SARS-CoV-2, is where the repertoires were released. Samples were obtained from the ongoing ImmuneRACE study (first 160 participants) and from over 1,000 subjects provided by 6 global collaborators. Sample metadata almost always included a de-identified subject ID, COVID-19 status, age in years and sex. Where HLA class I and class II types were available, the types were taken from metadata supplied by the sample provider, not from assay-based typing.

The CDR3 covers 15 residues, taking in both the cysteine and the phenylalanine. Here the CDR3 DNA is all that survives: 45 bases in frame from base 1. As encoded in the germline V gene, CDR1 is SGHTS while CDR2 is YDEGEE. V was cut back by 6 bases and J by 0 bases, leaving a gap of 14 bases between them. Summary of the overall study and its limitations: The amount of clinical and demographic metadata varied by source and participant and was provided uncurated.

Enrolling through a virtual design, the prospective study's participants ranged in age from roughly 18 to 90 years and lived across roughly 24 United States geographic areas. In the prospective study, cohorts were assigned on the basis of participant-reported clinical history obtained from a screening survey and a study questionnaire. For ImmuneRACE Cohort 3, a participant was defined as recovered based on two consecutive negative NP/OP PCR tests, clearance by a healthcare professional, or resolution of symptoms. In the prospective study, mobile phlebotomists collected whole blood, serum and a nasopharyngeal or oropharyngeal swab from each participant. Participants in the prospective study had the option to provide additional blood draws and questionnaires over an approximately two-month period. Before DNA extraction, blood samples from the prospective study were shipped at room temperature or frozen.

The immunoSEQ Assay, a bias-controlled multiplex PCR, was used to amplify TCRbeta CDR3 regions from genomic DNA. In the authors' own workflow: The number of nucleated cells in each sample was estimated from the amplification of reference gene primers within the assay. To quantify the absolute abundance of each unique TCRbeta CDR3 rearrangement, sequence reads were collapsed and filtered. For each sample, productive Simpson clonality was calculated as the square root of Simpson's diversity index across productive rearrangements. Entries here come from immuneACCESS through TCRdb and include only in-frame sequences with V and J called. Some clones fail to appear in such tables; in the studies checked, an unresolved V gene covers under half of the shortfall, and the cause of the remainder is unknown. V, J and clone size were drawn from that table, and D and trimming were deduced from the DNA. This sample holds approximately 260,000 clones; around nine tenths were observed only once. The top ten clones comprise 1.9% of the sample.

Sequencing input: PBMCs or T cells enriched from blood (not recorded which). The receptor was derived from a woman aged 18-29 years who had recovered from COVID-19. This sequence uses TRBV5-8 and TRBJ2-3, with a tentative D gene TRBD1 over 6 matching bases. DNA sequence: TGTGCCAGCATACCTCGGGACACAAGCACAGATACGCAGTATTTT. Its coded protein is CASIPRDTSTDTQYF.